This paragraph reports one T cell receptor (beta chain). As defined, naive CD8 cells were CD45RO-negative and positively selected for CCR7, with terminally differentiated effector memory CD45RA+ cells excluded. CDR3 length: 14 residues. Per germline, CDR1 MDHEN and CDR2 SYDVKM. V was pared by 5 bases and J by 7 bases, with 10 bases of the junction left unmatched. TCRdb's copy holds only in-frame clones and misses some; the assay was immunoSEQ multiplex PCR. The sample includes about 2.2 million clones, 85% to 95% of them seen just once. This record comes from a study of shared clonotypes between healthy human individuals.

The chain couples TRBV28 to TRBJ2-5, with TRBD2 matching over 7 bases. Sequencing used naive CD8+ T cells from PBMCs. This TCR was recovered from a man younger than 35 in good health. Some clones in this sample may be carry-over from other donors' samples. Written as DNA, the CDR3 is TGTGCCAGCAGTGCGGGGGTAGGGCTGGGGACCCAGTACTTC. Encoded protein: CASSAGVGLGTQYF.